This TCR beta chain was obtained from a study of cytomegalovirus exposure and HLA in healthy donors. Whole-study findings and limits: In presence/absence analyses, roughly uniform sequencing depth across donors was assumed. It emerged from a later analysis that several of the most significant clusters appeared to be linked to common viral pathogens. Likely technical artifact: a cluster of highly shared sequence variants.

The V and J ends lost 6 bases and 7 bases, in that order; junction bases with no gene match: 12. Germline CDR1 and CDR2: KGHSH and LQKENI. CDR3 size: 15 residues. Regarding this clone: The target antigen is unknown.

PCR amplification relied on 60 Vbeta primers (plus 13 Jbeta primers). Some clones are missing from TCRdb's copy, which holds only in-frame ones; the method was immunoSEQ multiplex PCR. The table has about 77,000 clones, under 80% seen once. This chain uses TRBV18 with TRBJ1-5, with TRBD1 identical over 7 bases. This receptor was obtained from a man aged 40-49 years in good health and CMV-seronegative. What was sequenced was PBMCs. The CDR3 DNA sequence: TGTGCCAGCTCCCGCACAGGGGTAGGAGACCAGCCCCAGCATTTT. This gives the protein CASSRTGVGDQPQHF.